These T cell receptor beta chains were read from a single sample in a study of T-cell reconstitution after alpha-beta-depleted transplantation in children. Via MiXCR, TCRdb re-called the PCR reads, giving one row per CDR3 protein. The sample consists of about 92,000 distinct CDR3 sequences, approximately 12% of them appearing once. The sequences come from PBMCs from the stem cell graft donor, collected from the stem cell graft. These receptors were obtained from a human donor who donated a stem cell graft to a child with inherited bone marrow failure. CDR3s include the opening cysteine and the closing phenylalanine or tryptophan. The D gene is left open where the match is weak. A row's size may be missing; if present it is once, few, many or a size class.

size	V	D	J	DNA	CDR3
many	TRBV5-1	.	TRBJ2-3	TGCGCCAGCAGCCGCAGGCTCAGCACAGATACGCAGTATTTT	CASSRRLSTDTQYF
.	TRBV20-1	.	TRBJ1-5	TGCAGTGCTAGAGATCCCGGGGATGGGCAGCCCCAGCATTTT	CSARDPGDGQPQHF
.	TRBV2	.	TRBJ2-4	TGTGCCAGCAGTGAGGGTCCCGGCGTGGACATTCAGTACTTC	CASSEGPGVDIQYF
.	TRBV7-8	.	TRBJ2-3	TGTGCCAGCAGCCCTGCCGGCCGCACAGATACGCAGTATTTT	CASSPAGRTDTQYF
.	TRBV5-1	TRBD2	TRBJ2-2	TGCGCCAGCAGCCCTCGGACTAGCGGGGGTAACACCGGGGAGCTGTTTTTT	CASSPRTSGGNTGELFF
many	TRBV5-1	TRBD1	TRBJ1-4	TGCGCCAGCAGCTTGGAAGGGACAGGGGAAAAACTGTTTTTT	CASSLEGTGEKLFF
few	TRBV7-9	.	TRBJ1-1	TGTGCCAGCAGCTTAATGACTGAAGCTTTCTTT	CASSLMTEAFF
.	TRBV5-1	TRBD1	TRBJ2-1	TGCGCCAGCAGCTTGGACAGGGGGCCCGTCAATGAGCAGTTCTTC	CASSLDRGPVNEQFF
many	TRBV5-6	.	TRBJ2-6	TGTGCCAGCAGCTTTCCCACAGGGCTACCCTCTGGGGCCAACGTCCTGACTTTC	CASSFPTGLPSGANVLTF
many	TRBV7-2	TRBD1	TRBJ2-7	TGTGCCAGCAGCCCGGGACAGGGAGGTTACGAGCAGTACTTC	CASSPGQGGYEQYF
.	TRBV5-1	TRBD1	TRBJ2-7	TGCGCCAGCAGCTTCCGGGACAGCATTGACGAGCAGTACTTC	CASSFRDSIDEQYF
many	TRBV28	.	TRBJ1-1	TGTGCCAGCAGTCGACCAGCGGGTACTGAAGCTTTCTTT	CASSRPAGTEAFF
.	TRBV5-1	.	TRBJ2-3	TGCGCCAGCAGCAGTTTTCGGGGAACAGATACGCAGTATTTT	CASSSFRGTDTQYF
few	TRBV12-3/TRBV12-4	TRBD2	TRBJ2-7	TGTGCCAGCAGTTTACCCTATACTAGCGGGAGTACCTACGAGCAGTACTTC	CASSLPYTSGSTYEQYF
.	TRBV7-6	TRBD2	TRBJ2-4	TGTGCCAGCAGCCCCTTCGGGGCTTCGGCAGCGGGGGATAGCATTCAGTACTTC	CASSPFGASAAGDSIQYF
many	TRBV27	TRBD1	TRBJ2-7	TGTGCCAGCAGTTTCACCGGGACAGGGCCCTACGAGCAGTACTTC	CASSFTGTGPYEQYF
.	TRBV25-1	.	TRBJ2-7	TGTGCCAGTACCGGGACTTTTTACGAGCAGTACTTC	CASTGTFYEQYF
many	TRBV10-3	.	TRBJ1-5	TGTGCCATCAGCCCAGGGGATCAGCCCCAGCATTTT	CAISPGDQPQHF
.	TRBV5-4	.	TRBJ1-1	TGTGCCAGCAGCTTGGGACAGCAGAACACTGAAGCTTTCTTT	CASSLGQQNTEAFF
many	TRBV20-1	TRBD1	TRBJ2-3	TGCAGTGCTTCCGGCCGGGACAGGGGGCGAGATACGCAGTATTTT	CSASGRDRGRDTQYF
.	TRBV2	.	TRBJ1-1	TGTGCCAGCAGGGAAAGCTGGGGTAGGTTATTCGAAGCTTTCTTT	CASRESWGRLFEAFF
many	TRBV2	.	TRBJ2-5	TGTGCCAGCCTGGACAATCGAGAGACCCAGTACTTC	CASLDNRETQYF
many	TRBV5-1	.	TRBJ2-4	TGCGCCAGCAGCTTGACTGGGTCCAAAAACATTCAGTACTTC	CASSLTGSKNIQYF
.	TRBV7-8	TRBD1	TRBJ2-3	TGTGCCAGCAGCCGGGACCGGGACAGGGGGCTGGGTGTGGCGGATACGCAGTATTTT	CASSRDRDRGLGVADTQYF
many	TRBV4-2	TRBD1	TRBJ1-1	TGTGCCAGCAGCCAAGGGGACAGAGTGAACACTGAAGCTTTCTTT	CASSQGDRVNTEAFF
many	TRBV9	TRBD2	TRBJ2-5	TGTGCCAGCAGCCACCCGGGGAGGGGTGAGACCCAGTACTTC	CASSHPGRGETQYF
.	TRBV4-3	.	TRBJ2-5	TGCGCCAGCAGCCCTCAATTGGAGGGGATTGGGGAGACCCAGTACTTC	CASSPQLEGIGETQYF
many	TRBV11-2	.	TRBJ2-3	TGTGCCAGCAGGCCTGGGAACACAGATACGCAGTATTTT	CASRPGNTDTQYF
many	TRBV3-1	.	TRBJ2-3	TGTGCCAGCAGCCAATTCGTGGCAGATACGCAGTATTTT	CASSQFVADTQYF
few	TRBV29-1	TRBD1	TRBJ1-1	TGCAGCGTTGCTCGACAGGGGGTAGGTTTGAGGACTGAAGCTTTCTTT	CSVARQGVGLRTEAFF
.	TRBV5-5	.	TRBJ1-6	TGTGCCAGCAGCTTGGCCGGGACAACCGAATGGCCCCTCCACTTT	CASSLAGTTEWPLHF
.	TRBV7-9	.	TRBJ2-1	TGTGCCAGCAGCCGAATTAGCGATGAGCAGTTCTTC	CASSRISDEQFF
many	TRBV11-1	TRBD2	TRBJ2-2	TGTGCCAGCAGCTTGGGACTAGCGGGAGGGCCTAACACCGGGGAGCTGTTTTTT	CASSLGLAGGPNTGELFF
many	TRBV11-2	.	TRBJ2-7	TGTGCCAGCAGCTTAGGAGTCCCAACCTACGAGCAGTACTTC	CASSLGVPTYEQYF
many	TRBV5-1	.	TRBJ1-2	TGCGCCAGCAGCCCTCTGACAGTTAACTATGGCTACACCTTC	CASSPLTVNYGYTF
many	TRBV12-3/TRBV12-4	TRBD1	TRBJ1-1	TGTGCCAGCAGTTTGGGACAGGAAGCTTTCTTT	CASSLGQEAFF
.	TRBV6-1	.	TRBJ2-7	TGTGCCAGCGAGACAGGGACTACGAGAAACGAGCAGTACTTC	CASETGTTRNEQYF
many	TRBV5-5	.	TRBJ2-3	TGTGCCAGCAGCTTGACGCTAGATACGCAGTATTTT	CASSLTLDTQYF
.	TRBV2	.	TRBJ2-1	TGTGCCAGCAGTGAAGTATCCGGGACTCAACGCAGTGAGCAGTTCTTC	CASSEVSGTQRSEQFF
few	TRBV20-1	.	TRBJ1-1	TGCAGTGCTAGAGAAGGGTACGCTGAAGCTTTCTTT	CSAREGYAEAFF
many	TRBV5-1	TRBD1	TRBJ2-2	TGCGCCAGCGGCAAAGGGGGCGCCGACACCGGGGAGCTGTTTTTT	CASGKGGADTGELFF
many	TRBV20-1	TRBD2	TRBJ2-1	TGCAGTGCACCTCGGGCCTTGACTAGCGGGGGGCTCAATGAGCAGTTCTTC	CSAPRALTSGGLNEQFF
many	TRBV12-3/TRBV12-4	.	TRBJ2-4	TGTGCCAGCAGTCCCGAAGGTTGGGCCAAAAACATTCAGTACTTC	CASSPEGWAKNIQYF
few	TRBV5-1	.	TRBJ2-5	TGCGCCAGCAGCTTGGATTTAGGGGAAGAGACCCAGTACTTC	CASSLDLGEETQYF
few	TRBV6-2/TRBV6-3	.	TRBJ2-5	TGTGCCAGCAGTTGGATGGGAGAGACCCAGTACTTC	CASSWMGETQYF
many	TRBV7-3	.	TRBJ2-1	TGTGCCAGCAGCCCCCGAGGAGAGGGCAATGAGCAGTTCTTC	CASSPRGEGNEQFF
.	TRBV10-3	TRBD1	TRBJ2-7	TGTGCCATCAGTGACGGACAGGACAAACTAACCTTC	CAISDGQDKLTF
many	TRBV5-1	.	TRBJ1-6	TGCGCCAGCAGCTTGGACCTGGGGAATGGTTCACCCCTCCACTTT	CASSLDLGNGSPLHF